What follows is one T cell receptor (beta chain) and its context. The antigen remains undetermined. These data come from a study of cytomegalovirus exposure and HLA in healthy donors. Overall study results and limits: In a later analysis, compared with equally common non-associated chains, HLA-associated beta chains were more expanded. Reports showed the classifier diagnosing cytomegalovirus status with high specificity and sensitivity. TCR beta chains numbering some 160 were designated cytomegalovirus-associated. A later analysis found most CMV-associated TCR beta chains apparently HLA-restricted.

CDR3 length: 14 amino acids. V lost 11 bases and J lost 1, with 17 bases in between. The germline CDR1 and CDR2 sequences are SNHLY and FYNNEI. PCR involved 60 Vbeta and 13 Jbeta primers. Generated by immunoSEQ multiplex PCR, the TCRdb table keeps only in-frame clones and is missing some. The sample table sets out about 200,000 clones. The sequence was collected from a girl aged 2-15 years in good health and CMV-seropositive. What was sequenced was PBMCs. V is TRBV2 and J is TRBJ2-5; D is possibly TRBD2 (5 bases). The CDR3, as DNA: TGTGCCTCAGCAAGAGGTAGCGTCCAAGAGACCCAGTACTTC. Its protein is CASARGSVQETQYF.